This TCR beta chain was retrieved from a study of T cell repertoires in cytomegalovirus infection. TCRdb analysed the reads with MiXCR anew, one entry per CDR3 protein. The table records a few hundred thousand distinct CDR3 sequences, 15% to 20% of them present only once. J gave up 1 base and V 6 bases, and 7 bases lay outside the gene matches. CDR3 length equals 15 residues. Germline V gene lookup returns CDR1 MNHEY and CDR2 SVGEGT. This clonotype was picked up a small number of times. The source of this sequence is a human donor in good health (CMV status not recorded). Some clones in this sample may be carry-over from other donors' samples. This sequence joins TRBV6-2 or TRBV6-3 and TRBJ2-7, with 9 bases that match TRBD2. The sample comprised PBMCs. The CDR3 sequence is CASRQSGRWSYEQYF. DNA of the CDR3: TGTGCCAGCAGACAGAGCGGGAGGTGGTCCTACGAGCAGTACTTC.